This is a list of T cell receptor beta chains from one sample in a study of T cells after yellow fever vaccination. One entry per CDR3 protein results from TCRdb running MiXCR on the 5' RACE reads. The table lists some 320,000 distinct CDR3 sequences, 8.5% to 9% of them singletons. Sequenced here: PBMCs, sampled on the day of the first yellow fever vaccination. The receptors stem from a man between 18 and 29 years old who received the YFV17D yellow fever vaccine. CDR3s include the opening cysteine and the closing phenylalanine or tryptophan. D genes are given only for firm matches. Clone size appears in some rows only: once, few, many, or a class for an expanded clone.

size,length,J,V,D,DNA,CDR3
.,13,TRBJ2-2,TRBV29-1,.,TGCAGCGCGGCCAGAGCGAACACCGGGGAGCTGTTTTTT,CSAARANTGELFF
few,14,TRBJ2-7,TRBV7-2,.,TGTGCCAGCAGACAGGACACTAACTCCTACGAGCAGTACTTC,CASRQDTNSYEQYF
few,13,TRBJ2-7,TRBV29-1,.,TGCAGCGTTGCACCTGGACGGGGTCACGAGCAGTACTTC,CSVAPGRGHEQYF
few,15,TRBJ2-1,TRBV6-5,.,TGTGCCAGCAGTTACTCAGGGCTGGTCGCTAATGAGCAGTTCTTC,CASSYSGLVANEQFF
few,13,TRBJ1-6,TRBV9,.,TGTGCCAGCAGCGTAGTGGGGGGTTCACCCCTCCACTTT,CASSVVGGSPLHF
.,15,TRBJ2-1,TRBV18,TRBD1,TGTGCCAGCTCACCACCAACAGGGGGGAACAATGAGCAGTTCTTC,CASSPPTGGNNEQFF
many,13,TRBJ1-5,TRBV4-2,.,TGTGCCAGCAGCCAAGGACAGGAGAGGCCCCAGCATTTT,CASSQGQERPQHF
.,13,TRBJ1-1,TRBV7-9,.,TGTGCCAGCAGCTTAGCAGACAAAGGTGAAGCTTTCTTT,CASSLADKGEAFF
few,19,TRBJ2-4,TRBV5-1,.,TGCGCCAGCATCCACCCGGGGGACGCAGTCGGCCTGGTCCGGGACATTCAGTACTTC,CASIHPGDAVGLVRDIQYF
many,13,TRBJ1-1,TRBV18,.,TGTGCCAGCCAAGTCGGGGAGAACACTGAAGCTTTCTTT,CASQVGENTEAFF
many,15,TRBJ1-4,TRBV20-1,.,TGCAGTGCCGACCCTTGGCTAGCAACTAATGAAAAACTGTTTTTT,CSADPWLATNEKLFF
.,15,TRBJ1-2,TRBV12-3/TRBV12-4,.,TGTGCCAGCAGGACCCTCGGGGGGACCCTATATGGCTACACCTTC,CASRTLGGTLYGYTF
.,16,TRBJ2-3,TRBV6-1,.,TGTGCCAGCAGTGAAGGTCGGGTGGCTAGCACAGATACGCAGTATTTT,CASSEGRVASTDTQYF
few,13,TRBJ2-1,TRBV6-2/TRBV6-3,TRBD2,TGTGCCAGCAGTTACTCGGCGGCGGGGGGGGAGTTCTTC,CASSYSAAGGEFF
.,16,TRBJ2-2,TRBV7-3,TRBD1,TGTGCCAGCAGCTACGGACAGGGGGCGGGGACCGGGGAGCTGTTTTTT,CASSYGQGAGTGELFF
.,14,TRBJ2-1,TRBV4-2,.,TGTGCCATGAGCCCCGGGCTACGGCACAATGAGCAGTTCTTC,CAMSPGLRHNEQFF
.,14,TRBJ1-2,TRBV6-5,TRBD1,TGTGCCAGCAGTTACCAGGACAGGGATCGTGGCTACACCTTC,CASSYQDRDRGYTF
.,14,TRBJ2-1,TRBV7-9,TRBD2,TGTGCCAGCAGCCTCCGGGGGGGGCACAATGAGCAGTTCTTC,CASSLRGGHNEQFF